This T cell receptor (beta chain) was found in a study of cytomegalovirus exposure and HLA in healthy donors. It was with 60 Vbeta and 13 Jbeta primers that the PCR ran. Libraries were prepared by immunoSEQ multiplex PCR; TCRdb keeps only in-frame clonotypes and omits some of them. The top ten clones hold roughly 6% of a sample with 200,000 or so clones, about four fifths of them seen once. CDR1 MRHNA and CDR2 SNTAGT come from the germline V gene. The CDR3 totals 14 residues. The J segment lost 14 bases and the V segment lost 0 bases, leaving 8 bases of the junction unmatched. The sequence came from a woman aged 25 to 45 in good health and CMV-seropositive. The V call is TRBV6-4, the J call TRBJ2-1; 9 nucleotides match TRBD1. Specimen: PBMCs. The CDR3 nucleotides are TGTGCCAGCAGTGACTCAACCGGGACAGGGATGAAGTTCTTC. It encodes CASSDSTGTGMKFF.